Presented here are 21 T cell receptor beta chains from one specimen sequenced in a study of cytomegalovirus exposure and HLA in healthy donors. Both 60 Vbeta primers and 13 Jbeta primers went into the PCR. Here immunoSEQ multiplex PCR was the method, and the copy in TCRdb shows in-frame clones only, minus some. The table has about 160,000 clones, about 77% seen once. Sequencing was carried out using PBMCs. The receptors shown here come from a man between 18 and 29 years old in good health and CMV-seropositive.

The CDR3, as DNA: TGTGCCAGCAGTTATGACAGGGATTCTTTCTATGGCTACACCTTC. Translation: CASSYDRDSFYGYTF. The chain is built from TRBV6-6 and TRBJ1-2; 7 bases align to TRBD1. Trimming cost V 3 bases and J 4 bases; bases outside gene matches: 8. Germline V gene data show CDR1 as MNHNY and CDR2 as SVGAGI (reference sequence). The CDR3 runs 15 residues.

The chain links TRBV19 to TRBJ1-1; tentative D call: TRBD1 (5 bases). This CDR3 region has 15 residues. The V end lost 2 bases, the J end lost 1 base, and 11 bases lay between the germline ends. Germline-derived CDR1 and CDR2 are LNHDA and SQIVND (reference sequence). The DNA for the CDR3 is TGTGCCAGTAGTATATCGGAGGGGACGAACACTGAAGCTTTCTTT. This codes for CASSISEGTNTEAFF.

This clone was seen more than once but under ten times. V gene TRBV4-1 combines with J gene TRBJ2-7; a possible D gene is TRBD1 (5 bases). V shed 0 bases and J shed 2 bases, with 17 bases lying between them. The CDR3 is made up of 17 amino acids. In germline, CDR1 is MGHRA, CDR2 YSYEKL. The DNA of the CDR3 is TGCGCCAGCAGCCAAGATCGAACAGGCACCCTAGCCTACGAGCAGTACTTC. This sequence encodes CASSQDRTGTLAYEQYF.

The V gene is TRBV11-2, the J gene TRBJ1-2, with D unclear. The V gene's germline CDR1 is SGHAT and CDR2 FQNNGV. The CDR3 is 15 amino acids. Trimming cost V 0 bases and J 4 bases, with 12 bases left between them. CDR3 sequence: CASSLDRGGPYGYTF. DNA for the CDR3: TGTGCCAGCAGCTTAGATCGGGGAGGGCCCTATGGCTACACCTTC.

V gene TRBV7-2 combines with J gene TRBJ1-1, with 7 positions matching TRBD1. Germline V gene lookup returns CDR1 SGHTA and CDR2 FQGNSA. The CDR3 extends over 15 amino acids. V lost 2 bases to trimming and J lost 6 bases; unmatched junction nucleotides: 9. The CDR3: CASSLPRTGRAEAFF. For the CDR3, the DNA is TGTGCCAGCAGCTTACCCCGGACAGGTCGAGCTGAAGCTTTCTTT. Drawing the rest from reference TRBV7-2 and TRBJ1-1, the complete variable domain is GAGVSQSPSNKVTEKGKDVELRCDPISGHTALYWYRQSLGQGLEFLIYFQGNSAPDKSGLPSDRFSAERTGGSVSTLTIQRTQQEDSAVYLCASSLPRTGRAEAFFGQGTRLTVV.

The rearrangement uses TRBV28 and TRBJ1-5; TRBD1 might be the D (5 bases). The CDR3 contains 15 residues. V lost 3 bases to trimming and J lost 4 bases, with 13 bases between them. Germline lookup yields CDR1 MDHEN and CDR2 SYDVKM. The CDR3 here is CASSLGRAANQPQHF. The DNA of the CDR3 is TGTGCCAGCAGTTTGGGCAGGGCCGCTAATCAGCCCCAGCATTTT. Variable domain in full (rest from reference TRBV28 and TRBJ1-5): DVKVTQSSRYLVKRTGEKVFLECVQDMDHENMFWYRQDPGLGLRLIYFSYDVKMKEKGDIPEGYSVSREKKERFSLILESASTNQTSMYLCASSLGRAANQPQHFGDGTRLSIL.

The J gene is TRBJ1-4, the V gene TRBV19, with D unclear. CDR3 length equals 13 residues. In germline, CDR1 is LNHDA, CDR2 SQIVND (reference sequence). The germline V and J ends were trimmed by 11 bases and 7 bases, with 17 bases remaining between them. CDR3 region: CAEGEGVGEKLFF. DNA of the CDR3: TGTGCCGAAGGCGAGGGTGTGGGTGAAAAACTGTTTTTT.

This chain uses TRBV7-3 with TRBJ2-2; 7 nucleotides line up with TRBD1. The CDR3 runs 17 residues. CDR1 and CDR2 from the germline V gene are SGHTA and FQGTGA. V was clipped by 1 base and J by 7 bases; unmatched bases: 12. The CDR3: CASSLIGITGVGGELFF. The CDR3 DNA is TGTGCCAGCAGCTTAATCGGGATCACAGGGGTAGGCGGGGAGCTGTTTTTT.

The sample holds one count of this clone. The gene calls are TRBV30 and TRBJ1-1; D perhaps matches TRBD1 (6 bases). CDR1 and CDR2 from the germline V gene are GTSNPN and SVGIG (reference sequence). CDR3 length: 15 residues. V was cut by 1 base and J by 1 base, with 13 bases left in between. The CDR3 nucleotides read TGTGCCTGGAGTGACGGCAGGGGATCGAACACTGAAGCTTTCTTT. Residues: CAWSDGRGSNTEAFF.

J is TRBJ1-3 and V is TRBV19; D is unresolved. Germline values: CDR1 LNHDA, CDR2 SQIVND (reference sequence). V dropped 5 bases and J dropped 2 bases, with 13 bases sitting between them. CDR3 size: 15 residues. This CDR3 reads CASSEAGGAGNTIYF. The CDR3 nucleotides read TGTGCCAGTAGTGAAGCCGGCGGGGCTGGAAACACCATATATTTT.

This chain connects TRBV28 to TRBJ2-7; D is unclear. The CDR3 is made up of 14 amino acids. V lost 5 bases, J lost 8 bases, and 19 bases lay in between. Germline assignment: CDR1 MDHEN and CDR2 SYDVKM. CDR3 sequence: CASSRLVTPVQQYF. The CDR3 DNA reads as TGTGCCAGCAGTCGCCTTGTCACTCCTGTTCAGCAGTACTTC.

This chain joins TRBV21-1 and TRBJ2-5; no DNA check was done on the table's D call, TRBD2. TRBV21-1 is flagged as a pseudogene. The CDR3 is 13 residues long. The CDR3 region has the DNA TGTGCCACCTCGGACACGGGAGGCGAGACCCAGTACTTC. This codes for CATSDTGGETQYF.

This clone was counted between two and nine times. The chain has TRBV28 and TRBJ2-7, with D tentatively TRBD1 (5 bases). Germline loops: CDR1 MDHEN, CDR2 SYDVKM. With 2 bases removed from V and 2 bases from J, the gap between germline ends came to 10 bases. The CDR3 is 14 residues long. The chain's CDR3 is CASSLQGFAYEQYF. The CDR3 DNA sequence: TGTGCCAGCAGTTTACAGGGTTTTGCCTACGAGCAGTACTTC.

The rearrangement links TRBV6-1 to TRBJ2-7; 7 bases align to TRBD1. The junction had 10 bases not matched to a gene; V was cut back by 7 bases and J by 4 bases. The CDR3 totals 14 residues. The germline V gene has CDR1 MNHNS and CDR2 SASEGT. This CDR3 reads CASIRAGGLYEQYF. The CDR3, as DNA: TGTGCCAGCATTCGGGCAGGGGGATTGTACGAGCAGTACTTC.

The V call is TRBV6-1, the J call TRBJ2-7; 8 bases line up with TRBD2. The CDR3 runs 18 residues. CDR1 and CDR2 (germline): MNHNS, SASEGT. V shed 4 bases and J 2 bases; nucleotides not matched to a gene: 16. The CDR3 protein is CASSALTGTSGLTYEQYF. CDR3 sequence (DNA): TGTGCCAGCAGTGCCCTAACCGGGACTAGTGGGTTGACCTACGAGCAGTACTTC.

The chain joins TRBV7-8 to TRBJ2-3; weak D call: TRBD2 (5 bases). Looked up from germline, CDR1 is SGHVS and CDR2 is FQNEAQ. Trimming took 7 bases from V and 3 from J, leaving 17 bases between them. The CDR3 runs to 15 residues. The CDR3 is CASTPYGAVTDTQYF. The DNA for the CDR3 is TGTGCCAGCACCCCCTACGGAGCGGTTACAGATACGCAGTATTTT. Combining the CDR3 with reference TRBV7-8 and TRBJ2-3 gives the whole variable domain GAGVSQSPRYKVAKRGQDVALRCDPISGHVSLFWYQQALGQGPEFLTYFQNEAQLDKSGLPSDRFFAERPEGSVSTLKIQRTQQEDSAVYLCASTPYGAVTDTQYFGPGTRLTVL.

The rearrangement joins TRBV14 to TRBJ1-1, with D unresolved. Trimming took 6 bases from V and 2 from J, leaving 10 bases between them. There are 13 residues in the CDR3. The germline gives CDR1 SGHDN, CDR2 FVKESK. CDR3: CASSRRINTEAFF. The CDR3 bases are TGTGCCAGCAGTCGGAGAATTAACACTGAAGCTTTCTTT.

V is TRBV5-6 and J is TRBJ1-2; possible D gene TRBD1, 5 bases. Between the trimmed V and J ends, which lost 3 bases and 7 bases, there was a span of 10 bases. Germline V gives CDR1 SGHDT, CDR2 YYEEEE. The CDR3 is 12 amino acids. CDR3 in amino acids: CASSWGTGGYTF. CDR3 nucleotide sequence: TGTGCCAGCAGCTGGGGCACGGGTGGCTACACCTTC.

In DNA form, the CDR3 reads TGTGCCAGCAGTTTAGAGAACACGGGTGAAAAACTGTTTTTT. Its translation is CASSLENTGEKLFF. V and J are TRBV28 and TRBJ1-4; no clear D. Germline V lookup: CDR1 MDHEN, CDR2 SYDVKM. V lost 2 bases and J lost 7, with 11 bases in between. There are 14 residues in the CDR3.

CDR3 nucleotides: TGTGCCAGCAGCTCCGGGGGGGGCTACGAGCAGTACTTC. Its translation is CASSSGGGYEQYF. The J gene is TRBJ2-7, the V gene TRBV7-3, with 8 bases that match TRBD2. This CDR3 contains 13 residues. J was trimmed by 3 bases and V by 4 bases; bases with no gene match: 2. Germline CDR1 SGHTA, CDR2 FQGTGA.

About this clone itself: With a much larger clone just one base away, this may be a read error. The chain links TRBV7-2 to TRBJ2-2; the D is unclear. The CDR3 runs to 12 residues. V was trimmed by 5 bases and J by 3 bases, leaving 4 bases between them. Germline CDR1 SGHTA, CDR2 FQGNSA. This CDR3 reads CASSPDTGELFF. The CDR3 bases are TGTGCCAGCAGCCCGGACACCGGGGAGCTGTTTTTT.